These 14 T cell receptor beta chains came from one sample sequenced in a study of T cells in Graves' hyperthyroidism and ophthalmopathy. RNA transcripts served as the template for amplifying TCR beta CDR3 regions. An initial round of RT-PCR targeting the TCR CDR3 relied on the HTBI primer set. TCRdb passed the multiplex PCR reads through MiXCR, listing each CDR3 protein once. The top ten clones hold around 20% of a sample with around 620,000 distinct CDR3 sequences, around 42% of them seen once. Material: peripheral blood or thyroid tissue (not recorded which). The receptors stem from an adult woman with Graves' disease, either hyperthyroidism or ophthalmopathy (not recorded which).

This chain connects TRBV7-9 to TRBJ1-4; D is perhaps TRBD1 (6 bases). This CDR3 contains 16 residues. Trimming removed 5 bases from V and 8 bases from J, with 21 bases in between. CDR1 is SEHNR, CDR2 FQNEAQ, per germline (reference sequence). CDR3 region: CASSRIGGQRQEKLFF. CDR3 DNA sequence: TGTGCCAGCAGCCGCATCGGGGGACAACGACAGGAAAAACTGTTTTTT.

This clonotype was observed many times. This chain joins TRBV5-4 and TRBJ1-2; 7 positions agree with TRBD1. From germline, CDR1 is SGHNT and CDR2 YYREEE (reference sequence). The CDR3 spans 14 residues. Losses at the gene ends were 2 bases for V and 4 bases for J; bases not matched to a gene: 5. DNA of the CDR3: TGTGCCAGCAGCTTACCAGGGGGTCTCTATGGCTACACCTTC. Its protein is CASSLPGGLYGYTF.

V is TRBV15 and J is TRBJ2-7; unclear D gene. The germline CDR1 and CDR2 sequences are LNHNV and YYDKDF (reference sequence). V lost 4 bases to trimming and J lost 5 bases, with 12 bases between them. This CDR3 comprises 13 residues. CDR3 nucleotide sequence: TGTGCCACCAGCACCCACCTCGTAGACGAGCAGTACTTC. This gives the protein CATSTHLVDEQYF.

The V call is TRBV7-3, the J call TRBJ1-1; D perhaps matches TRBD1 (5 bases). Per the germline V gene, CDR1 is SGHTA and CDR2 is FQGTGA. The CDR3 is 14 residues long. V lost 5 bases, J lost 11 bases, and 21 bases lay in between. CDR3: CASSISGRGAGAFF. Written as DNA, the CDR3 is TGTGCCAGCAGCATTAGCGGGAGGGGCGCCGGGGCTTTCTTT.

V and J are TRBV7-3 and TRBJ2-5, with D perhaps matching TRBD1 or TRBD2 (5 bases each). Germline V lookup: CDR1 SGHTA, CDR2 FQGTGA. The V end lost 4 bases, the J end lost 5 bases, and 20 bases lay between the germline ends. This CDR3 has 16 residues. DNA for the CDR3: TGTGCCAGCAGCTCCTCCGCCGGGACCCCGGAGGAGACCCAGTACTTC. It encodes CASSSSAGTPEETQYF.

The chain has TRBV5-1 and TRBJ2-5; possible D gene TRBD2, 5 bases. The J call is doubtful: the DNA matches TRBJ2-1 better. Germline CDR1 SGHRS, CDR2 YFSETQ. The CDR3 spans 15 residues. The CDR3 DNA follows: TGCGCCAGCAGCTTGATCGGTGGGAGATGGGATGAGCAGTTCTTC. This encodes CASSLIGGRWDEQFF.

This clonotype was seen at least ten times. This sequence joins TRBV4-1 and TRBJ2-7, with unresolved D. The V and J ends lost 0 bases and 4 bases respectively, with 7 bases between them. Per the germline V gene, CDR1 is MGHRA and CDR2 is YSYEKL. The CDR3 has 13 residues. The CDR3: CASSQEKWYEQYF. Here the CDR3 DNA reads TGCGCCAGCAGCCAAGAGAAGTGGTACGAGCAGTACTTC.

The rearrangement uses TRBV10-2 and TRBJ2-5; possibly TRBD2 for D (6 bases). Per germline, CDR1 WSHSY and CDR2 SAAADI. V dropped 7 bases and J dropped 9 bases, with 24 bases sitting between them. This CDR3 is 15 amino acids long. CDR3 residues: CASKGGGNSNQPQYF. As DNA, the CDR3 is TGCGCCAGCAAGGGTGGAGGGAATAGCAATCAGCCCCAGTACTTC.

This clonotype came up many times. V usage is TRBV10-1 and J usage is TRBJ2-7; perhaps TRBD1 as D (6 bases). CDR1 and CDR2 from the germline V gene are WNHNN and SYGVQD (reference sequence). This CDR3 has 12 residues. Trimming cost V 7 bases and J 7 bases, with 14 bases left between them. CDR3 sequence: CASMGAGDEQYF. The CDR3 DNA reads as TGCGCCAGCATGGGGGCAGGGGATGAGCAGTACTTC.

In its sample, this clonotype was seen many times. The chain employs TRBV5-5 and TRBJ2-7, with 7 bases lining up with TRBD1. The CDR3 has 15 residues. Losses at the gene ends were 4 bases for V and 3 bases for J; bases not matched to a gene: 10. Germline CDR1 reads SGHKS; CDR2 reads YYEKEE (reference sequence). The CDR3 coding sequence is TGTGCCAGCAGCAGGGCAACAGGGGTCCTCTACGAGCAGTACTTC. Translated: CASSRATGVLYEQYF.

The V call is TRBV7-8, the J call TRBJ2-3, with 8 bases that match TRBD2. There are 16 residues in the CDR3. The V segment lost 2 bases and the J segment 0 bases; nucleotides outside the gene matches: 4. Germline CDR1 SGHVS, CDR2 FQNEAQ. CDR3: CASSLFSGTSTDTQYF. CDR3 nucleotides: TGTGCCAGCAGCTTATTTAGCGGGACTAGCACAGATACGCAGTATTTT.

Concerning this clonotype itself: A much bigger clone sits one base away, suggesting this may be a read error. The rearrangement links TRBV20-1 to TRBJ1-1; 10 bases line up with TRBD1. The CDR3 totals 15 residues. CDR1 DFQATT and CDR2 SNEGSKA come from the germline V gene (reference sequence). Here the CDR3 reads CSATPPGQGYTETFF. The CDR3 bases are TGCAGTGCAACTCCTCCGGGACAGGGGTACACTGAAACTTTCTTT.

V and J are TRBV29-1 and TRBJ2-1, with D perhaps being TRBD1 or TRBD2 (5 bases each). Germline assignment: CDR1 SQVTM and CDR2 ANQGSEA. V gave up 7 bases and J gave up 9 bases, with 16 bases separating them. The CDR3 totals 12 residues. CDR3 nucleotides: TGCAGCGACGAGGGGAATCAGGGTGAGCAGTTCTTC. As protein: CSDEGNQGEQFF.

The rearrangement links TRBV7-6 to TRBJ2-2, with 11 bases matching TRBD2. The CDR3 spans 16 residues. Unmatched junction bases numbered 10, after V lost 5 bases and J lost 8 bases. Germline CDR1 SGHVS, CDR2 FNYEAQ. CDR3 sequence: CASSHETSGIKGELFF. The CDR3 DNA follows: TGTGCCAGCAGCCACGAGACTAGCGGGATTAAGGGGGAGCTGTTTTTT.